The 32 T cell receptor beta chains below all came from one sample that was sequenced in a study of beta chain features in type 1 diabetes (dated by TCRdb to the late 2010s). Overall study outcomes, separate from this receptor: A moderate but significant shortening of TCRB CDR3 length was observed in type 1 diabetes patients in all four CD4+ subsets.

These receptors have no identified antigens. Library creation used the immunoSEQ multiplex PCR assay. The entire amount of isolated RNA was reverse transcribed using the High Capacity cDNA Reverse Transcription Kit, so the sequenced TCRB transcripts were expressed ones. The immuneACCESS repertoire file appears here via TCRdb, limited to in-frame rearrangements. These files lack a portion of the clones; in checked studies, under half of the deficit traces to unresolved V genes, and the cause of the others is not known. Across this sample there are about 150,000 clones, with 7.8% seen only once. 0.94% of the sample lies in the top ten. Sequenced: central memory CD4+ T cells from blood. These receptors were obtained from a woman in her thirties or forties with type 1 diabetes.

In the case of this clone: Additional DNA sequences in this sample encode the identical CDR3. The V call is TRBV30, the J call TRBJ2-3; D remains unclear. The germline gives CDR1 GTSNPN, CDR2 SVGIG (reference sequence). V lost 3 bases and J 0 bases, leaving 4 bases between the germline ends. The CDR3 extends over 12 amino acids. The CDR3 DNA is TGTGCCTGGAGCCCTAGCACAGATACGCAGTATTTT. Translated: CAWSPSTDTQYF.

CDR3 in DNA: TGTGCCAGCAGCCTGGGGACAGGCCCCGCAGATACGCAGTATTTT. Translation: CASSLGTGPADTQYF. This chain connects TRBV5-6 to TRBJ2-3; 8 bases are a match to TRBD1. The CDR3 runs 15 residues. The J segment lost 4 bases and the V segment lost 4 bases, leaving 8 bases of the junction unmatched. Germline loops: CDR1 SGHDT, CDR2 YYEEEE.

The V gene is TRBV6-6, the J gene TRBJ1-2; 12 positions agree with TRBD1. Germline V gene data show CDR1 as MNHNY and CDR2 as SVGAGI (reference sequence). This CDR3 spans 16 amino acids. Trimming took 2 bases from V and 6 from J; bases not matched to a gene: 7. As DNA, the CDR3 is TGTGCCAGCAGTTACCTTCCGGGACAGGGGGCAAATGGCTACACCTTC. Its translation is CASSYLPGQGANGYTF.

This chain joins TRBV19 and TRBJ2-7; no clear D. V lost 1 base and J lost 0, with 7 bases in between. Germline values: CDR1 LNHDA, CDR2 SQIVND (reference sequence). The CDR3 has 14 amino acids. CDR3 DNA: TGTGCCAGTAGTATAGCCTTCAGCTCCTACGAGCAGTACTTC. Encoded protein: CASSIAFSSYEQYF.

The V and J genes are TRBV28 and TRBJ2-3, with 9 bases lining up with TRBD1. CDR3 length: 16 residues. Losses at the gene ends were 5 bases for V and 3 bases for J; bases not matched to a gene: 9. The germline V gene encodes CDR1 MDHEN and CDR2 SYDVKM. For the CDR3, the DNA is TGTGCCAGCAGTCCTCAGGGACAGGGAGGGACAGATACGCAGTATTTT. Its protein product is CASSPQGQGGTDTQYF. The whole variable domain, filled in from reference TRBV28 and TRBJ2-3, reads DVKVTQSSRYLVKRTGEKVFLECVQDMDHENMFWYRQDPGLGLRLIYFSYDVKMKEKGDIPEGYSVSREKKERFSLILESASTNQTSMYLCASSPQGQGGTDTQYFGPGTRLTVL.

The V and J genes are TRBV7-9 and TRBJ1-2; D call uncertain. CDR3 length equals 15 residues. V was cut by 2 bases and J by 6 bases, with 16 bases left in between. Germline V gene sequence: CDR1 SEHNR, CDR2 FQNEAQ (reference sequence). CDR3 amino acids: CASSLRSGKIDGYTF. CDR3 sequence (DNA): TGTGCCAGCAGCTTAAGATCCGGGAAAATCGATGGCTACACCTTC.

Written as DNA, the CDR3 is TGTGCCAGCAGCCTTAGACACCATCCTAACTATGGCTACACCTTC. It specifies CASSLRHHPNYGYTF. This chain uses TRBV9 with TRBJ1-2; no clear D gene. V was pared by 4 bases and J by 0 bases, with 13 bases between. The CDR3 is 15 residues long. The V gene's germline CDR1 is SGDLS and CDR2 YYNGEE.

This chain connects TRBV18 to TRBJ1-2; D is unresolved. Trimming removed 0 bases at V and 8 bases at J, with 10 bases between. CDR1 and CDR2 from the germline V gene are KGHSH and LQKENI. The CDR3 covers 13 residues. The CDR3 sequence is CASSPPPRRGYTF. The CDR3 DNA follows: TGTGCCAGCTCACCACCGCCGCGGAGGGGCTACACCTTC.

This clone has just a few counts. This chain links TRBV4-3 with TRBJ1-2; D not certain. With 0 bases removed from V and 5 bases from J, the gap between germline ends came to 7 bases. CDR3 length: 13 residues. The germline gives CDR1 LGHNA, CDR2 YSLEER. The CDR3 DNA is TGCGCCAGCAGCCAAGAGCGAGGGTATGGCTACACCTTC. This translates into CASSQERGYGYTF.

This clone was observed many times. This chain's CDR3 is CASSERGGRTKNIQYF. DNA for the CDR3: TGTGCCAGCAGTGAAAGAGGGGGCCGGACCAAAAACATTCAGTACTTC. The rearrangement uses TRBV2 and TRBJ2-4, with TRBD1 matching 7 bases. Unmatched junction bases numbered 6, after V lost 2 bases and J lost 2 bases. The germline V gene has CDR1 SNHLY and CDR2 FYNNEI. The CDR3 is 16 amino acids.

This clone turned up a few times. The chain recombines TRBV5-1 with TRBJ1-1, with 7 positions matching TRBD1. The germline V gene encodes CDR1 SGHRS and CDR2 YFSETQ. The CDR3 is made up of 12 amino acids. V was pared by 0 bases and J by 10 bases, with 3 bases of the junction left unmatched. The CDR3 reads CASSLDRGLAFF. The DNA of the CDR3 is TGCGCCAGCAGCTTGGATAGGGGGCTAGCTTTCTTT.

In its sample, this clone was seen a few times. The chain recombines TRBV7-8 with TRBJ1-5, with D unresolved. CDR1 SGHVS and CDR2 FQNEAQ come from the germline V gene. Trimming removed 4 bases at V and 4 bases at J, with 14 bases between. The CDR3 length is 15 residues. CDR3 nucleotides: TGTGCCAGCAGCTCCCCGACGGAGAGAAATCAGCCCCAGCATTTT. It is translated as CASSSPTERNQPQHF.

The V call is TRBV18, the J call TRBJ2-7; 7 bases map to TRBD1. CDR3 size: 14 residues. The germline V gene has CDR1 KGHSH and CDR2 LQKENI. Trimming removed 2 bases from V and 1 base from J; junction bases left unmatched: 2. CDR3: CASSPSRGSYEQYF. CDR3 coding DNA: TGTGCCAGCTCACCATCCAGGGGGTCCTACGAGCAGTACTTC.

CDR3 nucleotide sequence: TGCAGCGTTCGGGGGGGGACTAGCGGAACCAATGAGCAGTTCTTC. Translating it yields CSVRGGTSGTNEQFF. The chain combines TRBV29-1 with TRBJ2-1; 11 bases line up with TRBD2. From germline, CDR1 is SQVTM and CDR2 ANQGSEA. With V trimmed by 5 bases and J by 6 bases, 9 bases remained unmatched. CDR3 size: 15 residues.

This clone has ten or more counts. The chain recombines TRBV4-1 with TRBJ2-7; TRBD1 might be the D (5 bases). The ends were cut back, 0 bases at V and 6 bases at J, with 15 bases in the middle. Germline V gene lookup returns CDR1 MGHRA and CDR2 YSYEKL. The CDR3 contains 15 residues. DNA of the CDR3: TGCGCCAGCAGCCAAGAGGTACAGGTCTGGGTCGAGCAGTACTTC. Translated: CASSQEVQVWVEQYF.

This clone was detected only a few times. J is TRBJ2-6 and V is TRBV6-5, with D perhaps matching TRBD2 (6 bases). The length of the CDR3 is 15 residues. Trimming took off 6 bases at V and 0 bases at J, with 9 bases between the two ends. Germline V lookup: CDR1 MNHEY, CDR2 SVGAGI. CDR3 region: CASSWDFSGANVLTF. CDR3 DNA: TGTGCCAGCAGCTGGGACTTCTCTGGGGCCAACGTCCTGACTTTC.

This clone was found a few times. A read error may be the cause here, since a much bigger clone is one base away. V usage is TRBV9 and J usage is TRBJ1-1, with 10 positions matching TRBD1. Trimming cost V 7 bases and J 3 bases; bases outside gene matches: 0. The CDR3 spans 12 residues. Germline CDR1 reads SGDLS; CDR2 reads YYNGEE. The CDR3 here is CASGTGDTEAFF. In DNA form, the CDR3 reads TGTGCCAGCGGGACAGGGGACACTGAAGCTTTCTTT. Full variable domain (remainder filled in from reference TRBV9 and TRBJ1-1): DSGVTQTPKHLITATGQRVTLRCSPRSGDLSVYWYQQSLDQGLQFLIQYYNGEERAKGNILERFSAQQFPDLHSELNLSSLELGDSALYFCASGTGDTEAFFGQGTRLTVV.

This clone has only a few counts. This sequence joins TRBV28 and TRBJ1-5; 7 bases agree with TRBD1. The V and J ends lost 8 bases and 6 bases, in that order; junction bases with no gene match: 7. CDR3 length: 13 amino acids. The germline gives CDR1 MDHEN, CDR2 SYDVKM. CDR3 loop: CASQTTGAQPQHF. For the CDR3, the DNA is TGTGCCAGCCAAACAACAGGGGCTCAGCCCCAGCATTTT.

The V gene is TRBV28, the J gene TRBJ2-7, with D possibly matching TRBD2 (6 bases). Between the trimmed V and J ends, which lost 4 bases and 5 bases, there was a span of 18 bases. The germline V gene has CDR1 MDHEN and CDR2 SYDVKM. This CDR3 is 15 amino acids long. The CDR3 loop is CASSSTAGGGDEQYF. The CDR3 DNA follows: TGTGCCAGCAGTTCTACAGCGGGTGGCGGGGACGAGCAGTACTTC. The whole variable domain, remainder taken from reference TRBV28 and TRBJ2-7, is DVKVTQSSRYLVKRTGEKVFLECVQDMDHENMFWYRQDPGLGLRLIYFSYDVKMKEKGDIPEGYSVSREKKERFSLILESASTNQTSMYLCASSSTAGGGDEQYFGPGTRLTVT.

The V and J genes are TRBV5-6 and TRBJ2-3; maybe TRBD1 (5 bases). Between the trimmed V and J ends, which lost 6 bases and 4 bases, there was a span of 18 bases. CDR1 SGHDT and CDR2 YYEEEE come from the germline V gene. The CDR3 runs to 15 residues. The CDR3: CASNRRTIRADTQYF. As DNA, the CDR3 is TGTGCCAGCAACCGAAGGACAATTCGCGCAGATACGCAGTATTTT.

This sequence joins TRBV18 and TRBJ2-5; a possible D gene is TRBD2 (6 bases). This CDR3 has 15 residues. From germline, CDR1 is KGHSH and CDR2 LQKENI. V was trimmed by 3 bases and J by 2 bases, leaving 13 bases between them. The chain's CDR3 is CASSPGGMAQETQYF. In DNA, the CDR3 is TGTGCCAGCTCACCGGGGGGAATGGCTCAAGAGACCCAGTACTTC.

The V call is TRBV29-1, the J call TRBJ1-2; D is uncertain. Germline-derived CDR1 and CDR2 are SQVTM and ANQGSEA. V dropped 6 bases and J dropped 2 bases, with 13 bases sitting between them. The CDR3 runs to 13 residues. The CDR3 nucleotides read TGCAGCGTGGAACCACAGATCAACTATGGCTACACCTTC. Its translation is CSVEPQINYGYTF.

The gene calls are TRBV2 and TRBJ2-2, with 9 bases fitting TRBD1. V was clipped by 4 bases and J by 6 bases; unmatched bases: 0. The CDR3 has 13 amino acids. Germline V gives CDR1 SNHLY, CDR2 FYNNEI. The CDR3: CASSGQGAGELFF. The CDR3 nucleotides are TGTGCCAGCAGTGGACAGGGGGCCGGGGAGCTGTTTTTT.

V and J are TRBV27 and TRBJ2-2; the match to TRBD1 covers 8 bases. The CDR3 extends over 14 amino acids. Germline lookup yields CDR1 MNHEY and CDR2 SMNVEV (reference sequence). V was clipped by 5 bases and J by 4 bases; unmatched bases: 3. The CDR3 coding sequence is TGTGCCAGCAGTCTGACAGGGGCCACCGGGGAGCTGTTTTTT. It translates to CASSLTGATGELFF.

CDR3 in amino acids: CASSQEGGQRNQPQHF. CDR3 in DNA: TGCGCCAGCAGCCAAGAGGGGGGGCAGCGCAATCAGCCCCAGCATTTT. The rearrangement links TRBV4-1 to TRBJ1-5; a possible D gene is TRBD1 (6 bases). V lost 0 bases to trimming and J lost 2 bases, with 11 bases between them. Germline CDR1 MGHRA, CDR2 YSYEKL. This CDR3 is 16 amino acids long.

In this sample, this clone turned up a few times. This chain's CDR3 is CASSQVYAGNQPQHF. The CDR3 DNA is TGCGCCAGCAGCCAAGTCTATGCGGGAAATCAGCCCCAGCATTTT. The chain uses TRBV4-1 and TRBJ1-5, with D unclear. The CDR3 has 15 residues. Germline V gene data show CDR1 as MGHRA and CDR2 as YSYEKL. V was clipped by 1 base and J by 4 bases, with 11 bases between them.

The chain uses TRBV7-9 and TRBJ1-1; 7 bases are shared with TRBD1. V trimming: 1 base; J trimming: 5 bases; junction bases outside the gene matches: 4. Germline assignment: CDR1 SEHNR and CDR2 FQNEAQ (reference sequence). The CDR3 is made up of 14 amino acids. The CDR3 DNA follows: TGTGCCAGCAGCTTAGGTAGGGGGCGAACTGAAGCTTTCTTT. It specifies CASSLGRGRTEAFF.

The chain has TRBV7-9 and TRBJ1-5, with D possibly TRBD1 on 6 matching bases. Trimming shortened V by 2 bases and J by 3 bases, and 17 bases separated the two germline ends. The CDR3 sequence is 17 residues long. Germline values: CDR1 SEHNR, CDR2 FQNEAQ (reference sequence). CDR3 sequence (DNA): TGTGCCAGCAGCTTAAGCTTGGGGGCGCAAAACAATCAGCCCCAGCATTTT. This codes for CASSLSLGAQNNQPQHF.

This clone was observed a handful of times. The chain couples TRBV18 to TRBJ1-1, with 8 bases fitting TRBD1. V shed 4 bases, J shed 8 bases, and the junction held 12 bases outside the gene matches. The germline gives CDR1 KGHSH, CDR2 LQKENI. The CDR3 is made up of 15 amino acids. CDR3 loop: CASSLQPIDRGEAFF. As DNA, the CDR3 is TGTGCCAGCTCACTACAGCCGATCGACAGGGGCGAAGCTTTCTTT.

This clone was recorded a few times. The J gene is TRBJ2-5, the V gene TRBV5-4, with 7 bases aligning to TRBD1. Looked up from germline, CDR1 is SGHNT and CDR2 is YYREEE (reference sequence). V lost 5 bases and J lost 5; bases outside the gene matches: 9. The CDR3 is made up of 14 amino acids. In DNA, the CDR3 is TGTGCCAGCAGTTCCACAGGGGATTTGGAGACCCAGTACTTC. It translates to CASSSTGDLETQYF.

This clone has more than one count but fewer than ten. The chain combines TRBV4-1 with TRBJ1-2; 7 nucleotides align to TRBD1. CDR1 and CDR2 from the germline V gene are MGHRA and YSYEKL. The CDR3 loop spans 13 amino acids. V lost 2 bases to trimming and J lost 8 bases; unmatched junction nucleotides: 5. The DNA of the CDR3 is TGCGCCAGCAGCCAATGGGACAGAGGAGGCTACACCTTC. Its translation: CASSQWDRGGYTF.

This clone was observed a handful of times. The chain carries TRBV28 and TRBJ2-1, with TRBD2 matching 10 bases. The germline gives CDR1 MDHEN, CDR2 SYDVKM. The CDR3 sequence is 17 residues long. The J segment lost 7 bases and the V segment lost 3 bases, leaving 12 bases of the junction unmatched. The CDR3: CASSFAESGRVVNEQFF. CDR3 nucleotide sequence: TGTGCCAGCAGTTTTGCGGAGAGCGGGAGGGTAGTAAATGAGCAGTTCTTC.